A selection of T cell receptor beta chains follows, all from one sample in a study of T-cell memory formation after mild COVID-19. TCRdb fed the 5' RACE reads into MiXCR, producing one record per CDR3 protein. Of roughly 250,000 distinct CDR3 sequences listed, approximately 16% are singletons. Sequencing was done on a sample of PBMCs or a T cell subset sorted from them (not recorded which). The source of these receptors is a man between 18 and 29 years old who had mild COVID-19 (a few samples of this study predate the infection). Cell type and time point are not known. CDR3s include the opening cysteine and the closing phenylalanine or tryptophan. D genes are given only for firm matches. Not all rows give a size; the values are once, few, many and, for expanded clones, a class.

j_call,d_call,v_call,clone_size,cdr3_nt,cdr3_aa
TRBJ1-5,NA,TRBV15,few,TGTGCCACCAGCAGAGAATGGGCCGTTCCGTTCAATCAGCCCCAGCATTTT,CATSREWAVPFNQPQHF
TRBJ2-5,NA,TRBV7-7,few,TGTGCTAGCAGCTTAGCGCTTCGAGGGGAGACCCAGTACTTC,CASSLALRGETQYF
TRBJ2-3,NA,TRBV4-2,NA,TGTGCCAGCAGCCAAGATATGGCAGCCCGAAGCACAGATACGCAGTATTTT,CASSQDMAARSTDTQYF
TRBJ1-1,NA,TRBV5-7,NA,TGTGCCAGCAGCCCCGCCTTCACAGGGTCTGAAGAGACTGAAGCTTTCTTT,CASSPAFTGSEETEAFF
TRBJ1-2,NA,TRBV20-1,few,TGCAGTGCTAGAACTGGGAGCTATGGCTACACCTTC,CSARTGSYGYTF
TRBJ2-7,NA,TRBV5-1,few,TGCGCCAGCAGCTTAATCCCCGGCGGCTACGAGCAGTACTTC,CASSLIPGGYEQYF
TRBJ1-4,NA,TRBV4-3,NA,TGCGCCAGCAGCCAGTCAGGGACTTTTACGGGGGAAAAACTGTTTTTT,CASSQSGTFTGEKLFF
TRBJ2-5,NA,TRBV12-3/TRBV12-4,NA,TGTGCCAGCAGTTTAGCCAGAAACTCTCTCGAGACCCAGTACTTC,CASSLARNSLETQYF
TRBJ1-2,NA,TRBV12-3/TRBV12-4,NA,TGTGCCAGCAAAGTGAACAGGGTATCGGGCGGCTACACCTTC,CASKVNRVSGGYTF
TRBJ1-1,NA,TRBV18,NA,TGTGCCAGCGCACCCCAGGGGAATATGAACACTGAAGCTTTCTTT,CASAPQGNMNTEAFF
TRBJ2-3,TRBD2,TRBV10-2,few,TGCGCCAGCAGTGAGTTTAGCCTGGGGAGCGGGGGCACAGATACGCAGTATTTT,CASSEFSLGSGGTDTQYF
TRBJ2-6,NA,TRBV10-3,many,TGTGCCATCAGTGAGTCGATCGGGACTGGGGCCAACGTCCTGACTTTC,CAISESIGTGANVLTF
TRBJ2-5,NA,TRBV5-4,NA,TGTGCCAGCAGCGCTCTTGAAGAGACCCAGTACTTC,CASSALEETQYF
TRBJ2-1,NA,TRBV5-1,few,TGCGCCAGCAGCTTGCTACAGAGCTCCTACAATGAGCAGTTCTTC,CASSLLQSSYNEQFF
TRBJ2-3,NA,TRBV12-3/TRBV12-4,NA,TGTGCCAGCAGTTTTACGGGACACCCAAGGGATACGCAGTATTTT,CASSFTGHPRDTQYF
TRBJ2-5,NA,TRBV5-1,many,TGCGCCAGCAGCCCCGGCGGATACCAAGAGACCCAGTACTTC,CASSPGGYQETQYF
TRBJ2-4,TRBD1,TRBV20-1,few,TGCAGTGCTAGATTCGGGGGACAGGCTGAAGGCCCCCTAGCCAAAAACATTCAGTACTTC,CSARFGGQAEGPLAKNIQYF
TRBJ2-1,NA,TRBV18,NA,TGTGCCAGCTCACCAGGGCGGGGAAGTAACTCTGAGCAGTTCTTC,CASSPGRGSNSEQFF
TRBJ2-6,NA,TRBV5-1,NA,TGCGCCAGCAGCCCAGGGGACCTCTCTGGGGCCAACGTCCTGACTTTC,CASSPGDLSGANVLTF
TRBJ1-1,TRBD1,TRBV20-1,NA,TGCAGTGCTAGAGATCGGACAGGGAACACTGAAGCTTTCTTT,CSARDRTGNTEAFF
TRBJ2-2,NA,TRBV5-6,NA,TGTGCCAGCAGCTTGGGACGAGTGAACACCGGGGAGCTGTTTTTT,CASSLGRVNTGELFF
TRBJ2-5,NA,TRBV2,NA,TGTGCCAGCAGTGGTAACGGGGAAGAGACCCAGTACTTC,CASSGNGEETQYF
TRBJ1-2,NA,TRBV20-1,few,TGCAGTGCTAGTGGGACTTCGGGCGGCTACACCTTC,CSASGTSGGYTF
TRBJ1-5,NA,TRBV10-3,few,TGTGCCATCAGTGAGGACAGGACTAAGCAGCCCCAGCATTTT,CAISEDRTKQPQHF
TRBJ1-1,TRBD1,TRBV23-1,NA,TGCGCCAGCACCAGGGACAGGGGGACGACTGAAGCTTTCTTT,CASTRDRGTTEAFF
TRBJ2-3,TRBD2,TRBV9,NA,TGTGCCAGCAGCGTATCGGCGGGGGTGACAGATACGCAGTATTTT,CASSVSAGVTDTQYF